A selection of T cell receptor beta chains follows, all from one sample in a study of shared clonotypes between healthy human individuals. Produced via immunoSEQ multiplex PCR; TCRdb's table is partial and in-frame only. The table lists 2.5 million or so clones, over 85% of them singletons. Sequencing was done on a sample of naive CD4+ T cells sorted from blood. The receptors shown here come from a young man in good health. Each CDR3 is given with its conserved first and last residue. D genes are given only for firm matches. Clone size is given for some rows only: seen once, a few or many times, or a class if the clone is expanded.

clone size,J gene,V gene,D gene,CDR3 protein,CDR3 DNA
NA,TRBJ2-5,TRBV7-2,NA,CASSLGGLKTQYF,TGTGCCAGCAGCTTAGGGGGGCTTAAGACCCAGTACTTC
NA,TRBJ1-4,TRBV30,NA,CAWSVGGPTNEKLFF,TGTGCCTGGAGTGTCGGAGGACCAACTAATGAAAAACTGTTTTTT
NA,TRBJ1-6,TRBV6-1,NA,CASRGTLYNSPLHF,TGTGCCAGCAGGGGGACATTGTATAATTCACCCCTCCACTTT
NA,TRBJ1-6,TRBV30,NA,CAWSSDSNSPLHF,TGTGCCTGGAGTTCGGACTCTAATTCACCCCTCCACTTT
once,TRBJ2-2,TRBV5-1,NA,CASSLQDTGELFF,TGCGCCAGCAGCTTACAGGACACCGGGGAGCTGTTTTTT
NA,TRBJ1-1,TRBV2,NA,CASSVGGGLNTEAFF,TGTGCCAGCAGCGTAGGGGGGGGCTTGAACACTGAAGCTTTCTTT
NA,TRBJ2-3,TRBV7-6,NA,CASSLVFSGDTQYF,TGTGCCAGCAGCTTAGTATTTTCTGGAGATACGCAGTATTTT
NA,TRBJ1-4,TRBV5-4,TRBD1,CASSLQGPNEKLFF,TGTGCCAGCAGCCTACAGGGGCCTAATGAAAAACTGTTTTTT
NA,TRBJ2-7,TRBV11-2,NA,CASSLWGGTYEQYF,TGTGCCAGCAGCTTATGGGGAGGAACCTACGAGCAGTACTTC
NA,TRBJ2-7,TRBV21-1,NA,CASTHRGGREQYF,TGTGCCAGCACCCACCGGGGAGGGCGCGAGCAGTACTTC
NA,TRBJ1-1,TRBV7-9,NA,CASSLFGRVMNTEAFF,TGTGCCAGCAGCTTATTTGGCAGGGTCATGAACACTGAAGCTTTCTTT